This T cell receptor beta chain was profiled in a study of blood T cell repertoires in COVID-19. In the study overall: COVID-19 samples collected from the United States, Italy and Spain covered acute and convalescent phases.

Enrolled during active infection, Seattle patients were then followed longitudinally. Per the original data handling: Reference gene primer amplification in the assay estimated nucleated cell counts. Libraries were prepared by immunoSEQ multiplex PCR; TCRdb keeps only in-frame clonotypes and omits some of them. V, J and clone size derive from that table, while D and trimming were established from the DNA sequence. The sample includes tens of thousands of clones, 81% of them seen just once. This TCR was sampled from a man older than 75 with COVID-19, enrolled during active disease. Sequences were obtained from peripheral blood.

The CDR3 DNA reads TGCGCCAGCGGCGACAGGGAAAATTCACCCCTCCACTTT. Translating gives CASGDRENSPLHF. V gene TRBV4-1 combines with J gene TRBJ1-6, with TRBD1 matching over 7 bases. The CDR3 is 13 amino acids. The V segment lost 8 bases and the J segment 7 bases; nucleotides outside the gene matches: 5. Germline-derived CDR1 and CDR2 are MGHRA and YSYEKL.